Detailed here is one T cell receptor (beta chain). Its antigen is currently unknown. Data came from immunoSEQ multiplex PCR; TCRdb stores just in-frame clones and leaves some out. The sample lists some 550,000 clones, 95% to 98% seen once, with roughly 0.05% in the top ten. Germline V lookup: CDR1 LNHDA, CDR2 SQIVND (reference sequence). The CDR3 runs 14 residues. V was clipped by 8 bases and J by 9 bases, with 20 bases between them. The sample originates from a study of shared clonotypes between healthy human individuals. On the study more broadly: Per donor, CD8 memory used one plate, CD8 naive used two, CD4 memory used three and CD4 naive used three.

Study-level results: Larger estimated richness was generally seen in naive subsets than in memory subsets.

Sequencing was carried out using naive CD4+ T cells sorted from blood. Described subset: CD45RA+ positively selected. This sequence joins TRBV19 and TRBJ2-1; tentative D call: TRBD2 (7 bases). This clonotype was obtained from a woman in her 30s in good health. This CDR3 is CASSRGSTGGEQFF. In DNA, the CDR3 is TGTGCCAGTTCCAGGGGCTCCACGGGGGGTGAGCAGTTCTTC.